This TCR beta chain was obtained from a study of cytomegalovirus exposure and HLA in healthy donors. Across the whole study: Later, an analysis reported that the 110 or so validation repertoires had used the same platform as the approximately 630 first-cohort repertoires.

Here immunoSEQ multiplex PCR was the method, and the copy in TCRdb shows in-frame clones only, minus some. The repertoire consists of some 340,000 clones, with 87% occurring once and the leading ten covering roughly 1.2%. CDR3 length: 20 residues. The V gene's germline CDR1 is LGHNA and CDR2 YSLEER. The V and J ends lost 1 base and 0 bases, in that order; junction bases with no gene match: 10. The TCR originated in a young woman in good health and CMV-seropositive. Sequencing was done on a sample of PBMCs. The chain has TRBV4-3 and TRBJ2-1, with TRBD2 matching 12 bases. The CDR3 loop reads CASSQAQGLAGQSSYNEQFF. The CDR3 coding sequence is TGCGCCAGCAGCCAAGCCCAAGGACTAGCGGGGCAGAGCTCCTACAATGAGCAGTTCTTC.